Given below is one T cell receptor beta chain in context. The antigen is unknown. With a duration under 2 months, the hyperthyroidism was newly diagnosed in patients aged 18 to 65. Fresh peripheral blood, around 10 ml of it, supplied the PBMCs. These data are taken from a study of T cells in Graves' hyperthyroidism and ophthalmopathy. General study points: The model's output predicted ophthalmopathy at a median of 6.5 months prior to onset. Expanded thyroid clonotypes (above 0.001) were mostly also found in blood.

Template material for amplifying TCR beta CDR3 regions consisted of RNA transcripts. First-round RT-PCR targeting the TCR CDR3 was performed with the HTBI primer set. TCRdb reanalysed the multiplex PCR reads using MiXCR and keeps one entry per CDR3 protein. The data hold over 250,000 distinct CDR3 sequences, with 20% to 25% observed a single time. CDR3 length equals 18 residues. The V gene end was trimmed by 8 bases and the J gene end by 2 bases; junction bases not matched to a gene: 18. The origin of this receptor is a man aged 40-50 years with Graves' hyperthyroidism that later progressed to Graves' ophthalmopathy. Sequenced sample: blood. The V call is TRBV12-3 or TRBV12-4, the J call TRBJ1-2, with 9 bases that match TRBD1. CDR3 sequence: CASFQLRDRERSNYGYTF. Here the CDR3 DNA reads TGTGCCAGCTTCCAACTCCGGGACAGGGAGCGATCCAACTATGGCTACACCTTC.